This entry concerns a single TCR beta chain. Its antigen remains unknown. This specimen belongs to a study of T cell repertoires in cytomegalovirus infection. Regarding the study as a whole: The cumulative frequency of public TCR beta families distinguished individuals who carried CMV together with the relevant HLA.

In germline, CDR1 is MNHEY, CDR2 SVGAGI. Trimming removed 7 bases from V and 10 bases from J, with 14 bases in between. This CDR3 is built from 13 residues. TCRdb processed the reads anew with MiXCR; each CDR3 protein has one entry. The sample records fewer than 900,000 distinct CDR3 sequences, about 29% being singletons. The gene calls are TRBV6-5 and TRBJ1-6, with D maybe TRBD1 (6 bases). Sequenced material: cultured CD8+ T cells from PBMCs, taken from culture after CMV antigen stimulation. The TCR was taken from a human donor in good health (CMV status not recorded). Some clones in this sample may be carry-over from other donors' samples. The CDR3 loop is CASTPGTQSPLHF. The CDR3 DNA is TGTGCCAGCACCCCGGGGACACAGTCACCCCTCCACTTT.